This T cell receptor (beta chain) is drawn from a study of T-cell memory formation after mild COVID-19. This clonotype was counted only a few times. Its antigen is unknown. Notes on the study in general: The authors left the SARS-CoV-2 specificity of second-wave clones peaking on day 37 unconfirmed. The study detected some responding clones in pre-infection memory, suggesting cross-reactive memory joined. The main location of contracting CD4+ clones was CM and EM, and that of contracting CD8+ clones was EMRA.

TCR alpha and TCR beta cDNA libraries carrying sample barcodes and UMIs were produced by 5'RACE using constant-segment primers. A single record per CDR3 protein comes from TCRdb applying MiXCR to the 5' RACE reads. The sample yields 40,000 to 60,000 distinct CDR3 sequences, 25% to 35% seen once. The sequence came from a man between 18 and 29 years old who had mild COVID-19 (a few samples of this study predate the infection). Cell type and time point are not known. Sequencing was performed on PBMCs or a T cell subset sorted from them (not recorded which).

CDR3 sequence reads: CASSPGQGSSYEQYF. The CDR3 DNA sequence: TGTGCCAGCAGCCCAGGACAGGGGAGCTCCTACGAGCAGTACTTC. The chain uses TRBV13 and TRBJ2-7; 9 positions match TRBD1. The germline V gene encodes CDR1 PRHDT and CDR2 FYEKMQ (reference sequence). V gave up 5 bases and J gave up 0 bases; unmatched junction bases: 5. The CDR3 spans 15 residues.